The rows below give T cell receptor beta chains drawn from one sample of a study of blood T cells in healthy people across ages. Each CDR3 protein is one row after TCRdb ran MiXCR on the 5' RACE reads. The top ten hold roughly 10% of the sample, which has about 930,000 distinct CDR3 sequences, just under 30% seen once. These data also featured in a second study, about T cells of mothers and their children.

The sequencing input was blood. The receptors derive from a woman aged 40-49 years in good health. CDR3s include the opening cysteine and the closing phenylalanine or tryptophan. The D gene is left open where the match is weak. Rows give clone size only sometimes, using once, few, many, or a class for an expanded clone.

15 | . | . | TRBJ1-1 | TRBV29-1 | CSVDDRLKGNTEAFF | TGCAGCGTTGATGACAGGCTAAAGGGTAACACTGAAGCTTTCTTT
12 | many | . | TRBJ2-7 | TRBV28 | CASSVYRGLQYF | TGTGCCAGCAGTGTCTATCGGGGCTTGCAGTACTTC
11 | few | . | TRBJ2-7 | TRBV7-2 | CASSLITEQYF | TGTGCCAGCAGCTTAATTACCGAGCAGTACTTC
13 | . | . | TRBJ1-4 | TRBV6-6 | CASRPWTNEKLFF | TGTGCCAGCAGGCCATGGACAAATGAAAAACTGTTTTTT
15 | many | TRBD2 | TRBJ2-5 | TRBV20-1 | CSARISGGAGETQYF | TGCAGTGCTAGGATCAGCGGGGGGGCCGGAGAGACCCAGTACTTC
15 | . | TRBD1 | TRBJ1-1 | TRBV29-1 | CSVEGGTVLNTEAFF | TGCAGCGTTGAAGGGGGGACAGTTTTGAACACTGAAGCTTTCTTT
13 | few | . | TRBJ2-1 | TRBV5-6 | CASTIGQGNEQFF | TGTGCCAGCACCATCGGTCAAGGAAATGAGCAGTTCTTC
16 | many | . | TRBJ2-3 | TRBV7-8 | CASSLGAGTGTDTQYF | TGTGCCAGCAGCTTAGGGGCGGGGACTGGCACAGATACGCAGTATTTT
15 | . | TRBD1 | TRBJ2-7 | TRBV5-6 | CASSLGQGHWYEQYF | TGTGCCAGCAGCTTGGGACAGGGTCATTGGTACGAGCAGTACTTC
14 | few | . | TRBJ1-1 | TRBV5-5 | CASSWGGGNTEAFF | TGTGCCAGCAGTTGGGGCGGGGGCAACACTGAAGCTTTCTTT
18 | . | TRBD2 | TRBJ2-3 | TRBV3-1 | CASSPRLAGFSSTDTQYF | TGTGCCAGCAGCCCACGACTAGCGGGGTTTTCTAGCACAGATACGCAGTATTTT
16 | . | TRBD1 | TRBJ2-7 | TRBV4-1 | CASSQRDRVLGNEQYF | TGCGCCAGCAGCCAAAGAGACAGGGTCTTAGGCAATGAGCAGTACTTC
16 | few | TRBD1 | TRBJ2-6 | TRBV2 | CASSETGGAGANVLTF | TGTGCCAGCAGTGAAACAGGGGGCGCTGGGGCCAACGTCCTGACTTTC
14 | . | . | TRBJ2-1 | TRBV9 | CASSPRQLRNEQFF | TGTGCCAGCAGCCCCCGACAGCTGCGCAATGAGCAGTTCTTC
15 | many | . | TRBJ2-7 | TRBV3-1 | CASSPKDRGSDEQYF | TGTGCCAGCAGTCCGAAGGATAGGGGGAGCGACGAGCAGTACTTC
13 | many | . | TRBJ2-6 | TRBV9 | CASSPGGANVLTF | TGTGCCAGCAGCCCCGGGGGAGCCAACGTCCTGACTTTC
15 | . | TRBD2 | TRBJ2-5 | TRBV29-1 | CSVDESPGGGETQYF | TGCAGCGTTGATGAATCGCCGGGAGGCGGTGAGACCCAGTACTTC
15 | . | TRBD2 | TRBJ2-1 | TRBV3-1 | CASSQALAEYNEQFF | TGTGCCAGCAGCCAAGCCCTAGCGGAATACAATGAGCAGTTCTTC
14 | few | . | TRBJ1-1 | TRBV4-1 | CASSQDREGTEAFF | TGCGCCAGCAGCCAAGATCGAGAAGGGACTGAAGCTTTCTTT
17 | few | . | TRBJ2-6 | TRBV2 | CASRPREASSGANVLTF | TGTGCCAGCAGGCCCAGGGAGGCGAGCTCTGGGGCCAACGTCCTGACTTTC
12 | few | . | TRBJ1-1 | TRBV20-1 | CSAAQGNTEAFF | TGCAGTGCGGCCCAGGGGAACACTGAAGCTTTCTTT
11 | many | . | TRBJ2-7 | TRBV29-1 | CSVLTRGEQYF | TGCAGCGTTCTAACCCGAGGAGAGCAGTACTTC
15 | few | TRBD1 | TRBJ2-1 | TRBV19 | CASSLNRDRVWEQFF | TGTGCCAGTAGTCTCAACCGGGACAGGGTATGGGAGCAGTTCTTC
15 | many | . | TRBJ1-1 | TRBV12-3/TRBV12-4 | CASSRAAHMNTEAFF | TGTGCCAGCAGTCGGGCAGCACACATGAACACTGAAGCTTTCTTT
13 | few | . | TRBJ1-1 | TRBV29-1 | CSVEGDTHTEAFF | TGCAGCGTTGAAGGGGACACCCACACTGAAGCTTTCTTT
16 | many | . | TRBJ2-1 | TRBV7-9 | CASSSRSGPSYNEQFF | TGTGCCAGCAGCTCCCGATCGGGACCGTCCTACAATGAGCAGTTCTTC
15 | . | . | TRBJ2-2 | TRBV5-4 | CASSSRDKYTGELFF | TGTGCCAGCAGCTCCCGGGACAAGTACACCGGGGAGCTGTTTTTT
13 | many | . | TRBJ1-6 | TRBV20-1 | CSAGGSYNSPLHF | TGCAGTGCTGGCGGTAGCTATAATTCACCCCTCCACTTT
17 | . | . | TRBJ2-3 | TRBV6-6 | CASSRRPDLSSTDTQYF | TGTGCCAGCAGTCGCCGCCCGGACCTATCTAGCACAGATACGCAGTATTTT